A selection of T cell receptor beta chains follows, all from one sample in a study of T-cell memory formation after mild COVID-19. TCRdb recomputed calls from the 5' RACE reads with MiXCR, one row per CDR3 protein. The sample has 25,000 to 35,000 distinct CDR3 sequences; around 6.8% are singletons. The sample consisted of PBMCs or a T cell subset sorted from them (not recorded which). These TCRs come from an adult woman who had mild COVID-19 (a few samples of this study predate the infection). Cell type and time point are not known. Each CDR3 is given with its conserved first and last residue. D genes are given only for firm matches. Clone size, where shown, is once, few, many, or a class for clones that have expanded.

clone size,J gene,D gene,V gene,CDR3 DNA,CDR3 protein
many,TRBJ2-3,NA,TRBV4-1,TGCGCCAGCAGCCAAGAATCAGGGAGGACCACAGATACGCAGTATTTT,CASSQESGRTTDTQYF
NA,TRBJ2-7,NA,TRBV25-1,TGTGCCAGCAGTGCGACTCCGATCGACAGTGTCAGCTCCTACGAGCAGTACTTC,CASSATPIDSVSSYEQYF
many,TRBJ1-1,NA,TRBV7-2,TGTGCCAGCAGCTTATATCGGCCTTTGAACACTGAAGCTTTCTTT,CASSLYRPLNTEAFF
many,TRBJ2-1,NA,TRBV10-2,TGCGCCAGCATGGTTCTGCGCGGTACCTACAATGAGCAGTTCTTC,CASMVLRGTYNEQFF
many,TRBJ2-5,TRBD1,TRBV20-1,TGCAGTGTCACAGGGGGCCGGGAGACCCAGTACTTC,CSVTGGRETQYF
many,TRBJ2-1,TRBD2,TRBV11-3,TGTGCCAGCAGCTCCGGGGGGAGTAATGAGCAGTTCTTC,CASSSGGSNEQFF
medium-sized,TRBJ2-5,NA,TRBV5-1,TGCGCCAGCAGCCCGACCCAAGAGACCCAGTACTTC,CASSPTQETQYF
many,TRBJ1-1,TRBD1,TRBV5-6,TGTGCCAGCAGCTTACACAGGGGTGGGGTCACTGAAGCTTTCTTT,CASSLHRGGVTEAFF
many,TRBJ1-1,NA,TRBV5-5,TGTGCCAGCAGCTACTATGGAAGGGGGAACACTGAAGCTTTCTTT,CASSYYGRGNTEAFF
many,TRBJ1-2,NA,TRBV4-2,TGTGCCAGCAGCCAAGCCCCGGGGGCTTATGGCTACACCTTC,CASSQAPGAYGYTF
NA,TRBJ1-2,TRBD1,TRBV4-1,TGCGCCAGCAGCCCGCGGGACAGTAGAGGCTACACCTTC,CASSPRDSRGYTF
many,TRBJ2-7,TRBD2,TRBV7-9,TGTGCCAGCACCCCCCCAGCGGGAGTTCATGAGCAGTACTTC,CASTPPAGVHEQYF
many,TRBJ2-7,NA,TRBV6-1,TGTGCCAGCAGTGATAGGGAAAACTACGAGCAGTACTTC,CASSDRENYEQYF
few,TRBJ1-5,NA,TRBV7-6,TGTGCCAGCAGCTTAAGTCCAGGGCAGCCCCAGCATTTT,CASSLSPGQPQHF
many,TRBJ2-7,NA,TRBV5-1,TGCGCCAGCAGCGCGTACACTACAGGGAACGAGCAGTACTTC,CASSAYTTGNEQYF
many,TRBJ2-7,NA,TRBV20-1,TGCAGTGGAAGAAGTGGAGTTCCGCCCCACGAGCAGTACTTC,CSGRSGVPPHEQYF
many,TRBJ2-1,TRBD2,TRBV6-5,TGTGCCAGCAGACCCACCGGGACTAGCGGGCCGAATGAGCAGTTCTTC,CASRPTGTSGPNEQFF
many,TRBJ1-1,NA,TRBV5-6,TGTGCCAGCAGCCCGGAGGAGGTGGGGGCCCCTTTGAACACTGAAGCTTTCTTT,CASSPEEVGAPLNTEAFF
many,TRBJ1-2,TRBD1,TRBV7-3,TGTGCCAGCAGCCCATCCTTATTCTTTTCCGGGACAGGGGAGGGAGAACGTAGAGGCTACACCTTC,CASSPSLFFSGTGEGERRGYTF
many,TRBJ1-4,TRBD1,TRBV7-2,TGTGCCAGCACCTCCTATTTTACCGGGACAGGGGATGAAAAACTGTTTTTT,CASTSYFTGTGDEKLFF
many,TRBJ2-3,TRBD2,TRBV20-1,TGCAGTGCTAGAGATATAGGGCTAGCGGGAGCCCCAGATACGCAGTATTTT,CSARDIGLAGAPDTQYF
NA,TRBJ1-2,NA,TRBV5-4,TGTGCCAGCAGCTCCGCCAGTGCCCTTGACGGTGGTGGCTACACCTTC,CASSSASALDGGGYTF